One TCR beta chain is described in this entry. Its antigen is as yet unknown. This sample stems from a study of long-term antiretroviral therapy in people with HIV. Overall study findings and caveats: Repertoires in HIV (unlike those of controls) had narrower CDR3 length ranges. Unavailable data included ART adherence, viral resistance and therapy changes (switches in treatment).

With 2 bases removed from V and 3 bases from J, the gap between germline ends came to 14 bases. From germline, CDR1 is LGHNA and CDR2 YSLEER. This CDR3 region has 15 residues. Running of the v3.0 immunoSEQ assay took place at survey level. TCRdb's table, derived via immunoSEQ multiplex PCR, lists solely in-frame clones and lacks some. The table lists 30,000 to 35,000 clones, about four fifths of them singletons. Sequences were derived from unsorted PBMCs, sampled 3 years after starting antiretroviral therapy. V usage is TRBV4-3 and J usage is TRBJ2-7; perhaps TRBD1 as D (5 bases). The source of this sequence is a man aged 50 to 60 with HIV. The CDR3 sequence: CASSQLPKGYYEQYF. CDR3 nucleotides: TGCGCCAGCAGCCAACTCCCGAAGGGGTACTACGAGCAGTACTTC.